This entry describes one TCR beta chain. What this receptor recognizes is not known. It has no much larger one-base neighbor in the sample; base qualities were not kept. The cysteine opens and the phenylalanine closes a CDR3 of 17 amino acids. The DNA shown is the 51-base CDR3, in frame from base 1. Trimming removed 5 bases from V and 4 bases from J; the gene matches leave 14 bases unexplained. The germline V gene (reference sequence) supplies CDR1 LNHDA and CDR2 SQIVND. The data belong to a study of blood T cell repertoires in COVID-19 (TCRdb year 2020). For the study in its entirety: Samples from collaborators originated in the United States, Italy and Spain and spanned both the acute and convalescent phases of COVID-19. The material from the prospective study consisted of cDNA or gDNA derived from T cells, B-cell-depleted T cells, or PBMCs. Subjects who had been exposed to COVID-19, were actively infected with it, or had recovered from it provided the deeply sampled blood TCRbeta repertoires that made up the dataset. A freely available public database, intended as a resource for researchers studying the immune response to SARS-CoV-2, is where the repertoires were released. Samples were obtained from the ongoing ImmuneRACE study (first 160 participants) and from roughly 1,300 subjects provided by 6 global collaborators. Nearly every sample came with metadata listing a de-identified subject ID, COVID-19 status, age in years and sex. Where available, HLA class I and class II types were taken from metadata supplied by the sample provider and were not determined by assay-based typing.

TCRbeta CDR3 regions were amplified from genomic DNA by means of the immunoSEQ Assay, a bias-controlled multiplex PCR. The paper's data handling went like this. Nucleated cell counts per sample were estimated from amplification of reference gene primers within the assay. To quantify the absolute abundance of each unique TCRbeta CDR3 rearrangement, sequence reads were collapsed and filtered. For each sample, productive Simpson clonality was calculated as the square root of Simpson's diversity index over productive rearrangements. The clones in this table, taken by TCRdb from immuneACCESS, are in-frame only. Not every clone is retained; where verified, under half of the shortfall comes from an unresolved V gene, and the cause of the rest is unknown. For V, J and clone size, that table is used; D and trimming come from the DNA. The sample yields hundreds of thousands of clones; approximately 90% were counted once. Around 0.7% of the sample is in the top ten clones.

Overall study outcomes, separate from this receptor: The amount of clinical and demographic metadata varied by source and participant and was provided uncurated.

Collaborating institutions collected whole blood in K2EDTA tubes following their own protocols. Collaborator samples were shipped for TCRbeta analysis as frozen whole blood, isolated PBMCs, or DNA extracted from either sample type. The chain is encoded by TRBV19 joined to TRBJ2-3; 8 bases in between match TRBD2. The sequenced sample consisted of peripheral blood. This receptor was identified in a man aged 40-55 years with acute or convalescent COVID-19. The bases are TGTGCCAGTAGTCCTTCACAACCGGGGGGGCGGGCAGATACGCAGTATTTT. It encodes CASSPSQPGGRADTQYF. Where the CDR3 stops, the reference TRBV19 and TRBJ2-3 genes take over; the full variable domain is DGGITQSPKYLFRKEGQNVTLSCEQNLNHDAMYWYRQDPGQGLRLIYYSQIVNDFQKGDIAEGYSVSREKKESFPLTVTSAQKNPTAFYLCASSPSQPGGRADTQYFGPGTRLTVL.